This T cell receptor beta chain was sequenced for a study of response to subunit inactivated influenza vaccine. CDR1 SGHTA and CDR2 FQGNSA come from the germline V gene. The ends were cut back, 1 base at V and 4 bases at J, with 13 bases in the middle. This CDR3 has 16 amino acids. At least ten counts were recorded for this clonotype. TCRdb reanalysed the RT-PCR reads using MiXCR and keeps one entry per CDR3 protein. The sample records roughly 760,000 distinct CDR3 sequences, 21% being singletons. The sequence derives from a man aged 45-65 years who received an inactivated influenza vaccine. The chain combines TRBV7-2 with TRBJ2-2; possibly TRBD1 for D (5 bases). The sequenced sample was PBMCs from blood, obtained more than 4 days after vaccination. The CDR3 here is CASSLEGFLGTGELFF. DNA for the CDR3: TGTGCCAGCAGCTTAGAGGGGTTCCTGGGCACCGGGGAGCTGTTTTTT.